The 10 T cell receptor beta chains in this list originate from one sample, sequenced in a study of regulatory T cells in long-lasting Graves disease. Time point indicated: newly diagnosed GD, antithyroid drugs for less than 3 months. The TCR library was made from RNA extracted from PBMCs. The TCR beta library used iRepertoire HTBI primers with Arm-PCR amplification of CDR3. A single record per CDR3 protein comes from TCRdb applying MiXCR to the multiplex PCR reads. The sample shows approximately 400,000 distinct CDR3 sequences, about 15% of them seen only once. These data are also associated with another study on T cells in Graves' hyperthyroidism and ophthalmopathy.

Here the sequenced sample was peripheral blood mononuclear cells (PBMCs), taken at new diagnosis, from a patient treated with antithyroid drugs. The receptors here all came from a woman aged 30 to 39 with Graves disease.

There are many counts of this clonotype. For the CDR3, the DNA is TGCAGTGCTAGAGACCACACAGGGACCTGGCAGCCCCAGCATTTT. Encoded protein: CSARDHTGTWQPQHF. This chain connects TRBV20-1 to TRBJ1-5; weak D call: TRBD1 (6 bases). The CDR3 is 15 residues long. With 0 bases removed from V and 7 bases from J, the gap between germline ends came to 16 bases. CDR1 and CDR2 (germline): DFQATT, SNEGSKA (reference sequence).

The table lists this clonotype with many counts. The chain recombines TRBV30 with TRBJ1-1; D call uncertain. Looked up from germline, CDR1 is GTSNPN and CDR2 is SVGIG (reference sequence). This CDR3 has 15 residues. V shed 4 bases and J shed 1 base, with 16 bases lying between them. DNA of the CDR3: TGTGCCTGGAACCCACCAAAGACGGGGAACACTGAAGCTTTCTTT. This encodes CAWNPPKTGNTEAFF.

This clonotype was observed many times. The chain couples TRBV24-1 to TRBJ1-5; 8 positions agree with TRBD1. Trimming removed 3 bases from V and 6 bases from J; junction bases left unmatched: 9. CDR1 and CDR2 (germline): KGHDR, SFDVKD. This CDR3 is built from 16 residues. The CDR3: CATSDETGVGSQPQHF. Written as DNA, the CDR3 is TGTGCCACCAGTGATGAGACAGGGGTGGGCAGTCAGCCCCAGCATTTT.

The chain joins TRBV20-1 to TRBJ2-1, with 7 bases aligning to TRBD2. CDR1 DFQATT and CDR2 SNEGSKA come from the germline V gene (reference sequence). J gave up 0 bases and V 6 bases, and 11 bases lay outside the gene matches. The CDR3 is 16 residues long. Here the CDR3 reads CSARPYGGSSYNEQFF. The CDR3 DNA reads as TGCAGTGCCCGCCCTTATGGCGGGAGCTCCTACAATGAGCAGTTCTTC.

This clonotype came up many times. The chain uses TRBV12-3 or TRBV12-4 and TRBJ2-7; D ambiguous. The length of the CDR3 is 12 residues. V dropped 3 bases and J dropped 3 bases, with 6 bases sitting between them. The CDR3 protein is CASSFDIYEQYF. CDR3 DNA sequence: TGTGCCAGCAGTTTCGACATCTACGAGCAGTACTTC.

This clonotype has ten or more counts. The chain uses TRBV30 and TRBJ2-5, with 12 bases identical to TRBD1. The V gene's germline CDR1 is GTSNPN and CDR2 SVGIG (reference sequence). J was trimmed by 5 bases and V by 3 bases; bases with no gene match: 7. The CDR3 runs 15 residues. The CDR3 bases are TGTGCCTGGAGCCCGGGACAGGGGGCATCGGAGACCCAGTACTTC. This translates into CAWSPGQGASETQYF. Together with reference TRBV30 and TRBJ2-5, the CDR3 gives the full variable domain: SQTIHQWPATLVQPVGSPLSLECTVEGTSNPNLYWYRQAAGRGLQLLFYSVGIGQISSEVPQNLSASRPQDRQFILSSKKLLLSDSGFYLCAWSPGQGASETQYFGPGTRLLVL.

On this clonotype: This may be a read error, as it is one base from a much larger clone. The chain couples TRBV11-2 to TRBJ2-7, with 7 bases that match TRBD2. The CDR3 is 14 residues long. Trimming cost V 11 bases and J 4 bases; bases outside gene matches: 14. Germline V gene sequence: CDR1 SGHAT, CDR2 FQNNGV. CDR3 nucleotides: TGTGCCGGCAAAAACCGCGGCGGGAGATACGAGCAGTACTTC. The encoded protein is CAGKNRGGRYEQYF.

Ten or more counts support this clonotype. The chain uses TRBV6-4 and TRBJ2-7, with 9 bases fitting TRBD1. From germline, CDR1 is MRHNA and CDR2 SNTAGT. The CDR3 totals 15 residues. Trimming cost V 5 bases and J 2 bases; bases outside gene matches: 7. The CDR3 loop reads CASSHRDRATYEQYF. As DNA, the CDR3 is TGTGCCAGCAGTCACCGGGACAGGGCGACCTACGAGCAGTACTTC.

This clonotype occurred many times. V usage is TRBV6-2 or TRBV6-3 and J usage is TRBJ2-6, with 10 bases matching TRBD1. With V trimmed by 0 bases and J by 0 bases, 11 bases remained unmatched. Germline V gene sequence: CDR1 MNHEY, CDR2 SVGEGT. The CDR3 totals 21 residues. The CDR3 reads CASSYSAFGTGVYSGANVLTF. DNA for the CDR3: TGTGCCAGCAGTTACTCTGCATTCGGGACAGGGGTATACTCTGGGGCCAACGTCCTGACTTTC.

This clonotype was found a few times. The DNA of the CDR3 is TGCGCCAGCAGTGAGTCGATGGCGAACACTGAAGCTTTCTTT. It encodes CASSESMANTEAFF. This chain joins TRBV10-2 and TRBJ1-1, with D hard to call. The germline V gene encodes CDR1 WSHSY and CDR2 SAAADI. V lost 0 bases to trimming and J lost 1 base, with 6 bases between them. The CDR3 is 14 residues long.